Sequencing of this T cell receptor beta chain was carried out in a study of blood T cell repertoires in COVID-19. Study background: Italy, Spain and the United States were the sources of the convalescent and acute COVID-19 samples. In each case, the material was cDNA or gDNA derived from T cells, B-cell-depleted T cells, or PBMCs.

As handled by the study authors: Amplified reference gene primers provided the basis for estimating nucleated cell counts. The data were produced by immunoSEQ multiplex PCR, yet TCRdb's version contains in-frame clones alone and is incomplete. V and J calls and clone size are given by that table; D and trimming were obtained from the DNA. The table records over 450,000 clones, roughly 89% of them present only once. Seattle enrolled patients during active infection and tracked them longitudinally. The CDR3 covers 15 residues. The trim removed 0 bases at V and 4 bases at J, leaving 6 bases unmatched. Germline V gene lookup returns CDR1 MNHEY and CDR2 SVGAGI.

Sequenced material: peripheral blood. The chain uses TRBV6-5 and TRBJ2-7; 7 bases agree with TRBD2. The origin of this receptor is a woman aged 45-65 years with COVID-19, enrolled during active disease. The CDR3 bases are TGTGCCAGCAGTTACTCCCTCGGGGGGAGGTACGAGCAGTACTTC. Protein sequence: CASSYSLGGRYEQYF.